Shown below are 30 T cell receptor delta chains from a single sample sequenced in a study of gamma-delta T cells after stem cell transplantation. TCRdb processed the RT-PCR reads again with the CATT caller. The data hold about 6,500 delta-chain clones, with around a quarter observed a single time. Input material: gamma-delta T cells. The receptors originated from a human donor. It is not recorded whose cells these are; they may come from a transplant donor.

On this clone: Different DNA sequences within this sample yield the same CDR3. This chain links TRDV2 with TRDJ1; 10 bases line up with TRDD3. CDR1 and CDR2 (germline): GEAIGNYY, EKD. Germline trimming cut 3 bases from V and 3 bases from J; bases unmatched to any gene: 3. CDR3 length equals 14 residues. The CDR3 DNA is TGTGCCTGTGACTTACTGGGGGATTCCGATAAACTCATCTTT. It encodes CACDLLGDSDKLIF.

In its sample, this clone was seen a few times. The likely explanation is a read error, given a far larger clone one base away. Additional DNA sequences in this sample encode the identical CDR3. In DNA form, the CDR3 reads TGTGCAGCAAGCGGCCCCTTTCCGTTGGGGGTCCTGTACACCGATAAACTCATCTTT. This translates into CAASGPFPLGVLYTDKLIF. The chain uses TRAV29/DV5 and TRDJ1; possible D gene TRDD3, 6 bases. The CDR3 loop spans 19 amino acids. The germline gives CDR1 NSMFDY, CDR2 ISSIKDK. V was clipped by 0 bases and J by 0 bases, with 24 bases between them.

Turning to this clone: The sample holds other DNA sequences that translate to the same CDR3. The rearrangement joins TRDV2 to TRDJ1, with 7 bases fitting TRDD3. J was trimmed by 4 bases and V by 1 base; bases with no gene match: 11. Germline CDR1 GEAIGNYY, CDR2 EKD. The CDR3 is made up of 16 amino acids. This chain's CDR3 is CACDTVVLGTDDKLIF. CDR3 DNA: TGTGCCTGTGACACTGTGGTACTGGGGACCGACGATAAACTCATCTTT.

On this clone: Given a far larger clone just one base away, this is likely a sequencing read error. Within the sample, other DNA sequences also encode this same CDR3. The chain uses TRDV2 and TRDJ1, with 13 bases that match TRDD3. Germline CDR1 is GEAIGNYY and CDR2 is EKD. This CDR3 spans 23 amino acids. CDR3 region: CACDTIQSGDYWGIRGGTDKLIF. The CDR3 DNA reads as TGTGCCTGCGACACGATCCAATCTGGTGATTACTGGGGGATACGAGGAGGCACCGATAAACTCATCTTT.

J is TRDJ1 and V is TRDV1; maybe TRDD2 (5 bases). The CDR3 extends over 20 amino acids. Trimming took off 0 bases at V and 1 base at J, with 24 bases between the two ends. Looked up from germline, CDR1 is TSWWSYY and CDR2 is QGS. CDR3 sequence: CALGELGLPYRLQATDKLIF. CDR3 in DNA: TGTGCTCTTGGGGAACTAGGGCTGCCCTACCGCCTACAAGCCACCGATAAACTCATCTTT.

In its sample, this clone ranks as medium-sized (0.01 to 0.1%). The chain combines TRDV2 with TRDJ3; 9 nucleotides align to TRDD3. CDR1 is GEAIGNYY, CDR2 EKD, per germline. Trimming cost V 0 bases and J 1 base; bases outside gene matches: 6. The CDR3 is 19 residues long. The CDR3 is CACDTLLGIRSWDTRQMFF. DNA of the CDR3: TGTGCCTGTGACACCTTACTGGGGATACGGTCCTGGGACACCCGACAGATGTTTTTC.

This clone came up once. A far larger clone is a single base away, which makes a read error likely. The chain employs TRDV2 and TRDJ1; 7 nucleotides line up with TRDD3. V lost 5 bases and J lost 3; bases outside the gene matches: 14. The CDR3 totals 16 residues. The germline CDR1 and CDR2 sequences are GEAIGNYY and EKD. CDR3 sequence: CACVGLGNTRADKLIF. The CDR3 bases are TGTGCCTGTGTGGGACTGGGGAATACGCGTGCCGATAAACTCATCTTT.

This chain connects TRDV1 to TRDJ1, with D perhaps TRDD3 (7 bases). The CDR3 has 19 amino acids. Germline V gene sequence: CDR1 TSWWSYY, CDR2 QGS. Trimming left V 0 bases short and J 7 bases short, with 27 bases between. CDR3 sequence reads: CALGELVNPTGATPGKLIF. In nucleotides, the CDR3 is TGTGCTCTTGGGGAACTAGTTAATCCTACTGGGGCGACGCCAGGTAAACTCATCTTT.

Points on this clone: This is likely an artifact of a read error, given a far larger clone one base away. This sequence joins TRDV2 and TRDJ1, with TRDD3 matching over 8 bases. Germline values: CDR1 GEAIGNYY, CDR2 EKD. This CDR3 comprises 16 residues. This CDR3 reads CACDTLGVHYTDNLIF. The CDR3, as DNA: TGTGCCTGTGACACACTGGGGGTCCATTACACCGATAACCTCATCTTT.

The CDR3 reads CACDTEGLGDKKGGGTDKLIF. For the CDR3, the DNA is TGTGCCTGTGACACGGAGGGACTGGGGGATAAGAAAGGGGGGGGCACCGATAAACTCATCTTT. The rearrangement joins TRDV2 to TRDJ1, with TRDD3 matching 11 bases. Looked up from germline, CDR1 is GEAIGNYY and CDR2 is EKD. There are 21 residues in the CDR3. The ends lost 1 base at V and 1 base at J; junction bases unmatched: 19.

Notes on this clone: Compared with germline, one end of the junction differs, possibly owing to a read error. The sample holds other DNA sequences that translate to the same CDR3. J is TRDJ1 and V is TRDV2; 7 bases match TRDD3. CDR3 length: 14 amino acids. In germline, CDR1 is GEAIGNYY, CDR2 EKD. The CDR3 DNA reads as TGTGCCTGTGACACGCTGCTGGGGGGAGATAAACTCATCTTC. It translates to CACDTLLGGDKLIF.

By its share, this clone is medium-sized. J is TRDJ3 and V is TRDV2; possibly TRDD3 for D (5 bases). In germline, CDR1 is GEAIGNYY, CDR2 EKD. The CDR3 has 18 amino acids. Trimming took off 0 bases at V and 0 bases at J, with 11 bases between the two ends. The CDR3 DNA reads as TGTGCCTGTGACACCGCGGGGGGCCGCTCCTGGGACACCCGACAGATGTTTTTC. This translates into CACDTAGGRSWDTRQMFF.

This clone ranks as medium-sized. The chain combines TRDV1 with TRDJ1; TRDD3 matches at 7 bases. Germline CDR1 is TSWWSYY and CDR2 is QGS. The ends lost 2 bases at V and 2 bases at J; junction bases unmatched: 20. The CDR3 is 20 amino acids. This CDR3 reads CALGELDYWGYLLWTDKLIF. CDR3 nucleotide sequence: TGTGCTCTTGGGGAATTGGATTACTGGGGATATCTCTTATGGACCGATAAACTCATCTTT.

This clone was counted only a few times. This chain connects TRDV2 to TRDJ3; 7 nucleotides agree with TRDD2. Trimming removed 1 base from V and 2 bases from J; junction bases left unmatched: 10. Germline V lookup: CDR1 GEAIGNYY, CDR2 EKD. The length of the CDR3 is 19 residues. CDR3 loop: CACDTGGYLPTWDTRQMFF. Written as DNA, the CDR3 is TGTGCCTGTGACACGGGGGGTTATCTTCCTACCTGGGACACCCGACAGATGTTTTTC.

Relative to its sample, this clone is medium-sized. This chain links TRDV2 with TRDJ1, with D perhaps matching TRDD3 (5 bases). Germline V gene lookup returns CDR1 GEAIGNYY and CDR2 EKD. This CDR3 has 17 residues. V gave up 0 bases and J gave up 4 bases, with 20 bases separating them. The CDR3 DNA sequence: TGTGCCTGTGACACCCTCGTGGTGGGGACTTACGACGATAAACTCATCTTT. It yields the protein CACDTLVVGTYDDKLIF.

This clone was seen a handful of times. The rearrangement links TRDV2 to TRDJ3; the match to TRDD3 covers 7 bases. V lost 2 bases, J lost 1 base, and 13 bases stayed unmatched. From germline, CDR1 is GEAIGNYY and CDR2 EKD. There are 20 residues in the CDR3. CDR3 in DNA: TGTGCCTGTGACAACGGGGCAGGGGGATTCGGGTCCTGGGACACCCGACAGATGTTTTTC. Translation: CACDNGAGGFGSWDTRQMFF.

This clone is labeled medium-sized. In the same sample, other DNA sequences code for this CDR3. The CDR3 DNA follows: TGTGCCTGTGACAGTGTGGCTACCCGTACTGGGGATAAACTCATCTTT. Translating gives CACDSVATRTGDKLIF. The rearrangement links TRDV2 to TRDJ1; D might be TRDD3 (6 bases). Germline assignment: CDR1 GEAIGNYY and CDR2 EKD. V lost 2 bases, J lost 5 bases, and 20 bases lay in between. The CDR3 length is 16 residues.

With respect to this clone: With a much larger clone just one base away, this may be a read error. The sample contains more than one DNA sequence encoding this CDR3. The chain combines TRDV2 with TRDJ3, with TRDD3 identical over 13 bases. The CDR3 runs to 22 residues. Germline CDR1 is GEAIGNYY and CDR2 is EKD. The CDR3 sequence is CACDSPISDWGIRSWDTRQMFF. The CDR3 DNA follows: TGTGCCTGTGACTCTCCCATTTCGGACTGGGGGATACGCTCCTGGGACACCCGACAGATGTTCTTC.

For this clone: A far bigger clonotype differs at one base, so this is likely a read error. The chain combines TRDV2 with TRDJ1; 10 bases align to TRDD3. Germline V gene sequence: CDR1 GEAIGNYY, CDR2 EKD. The CDR3 contains 25 residues. V lost 3 bases and J lost 2; bases outside the gene matches: 35. Here the CDR3 reads CACDSLVGPPGVEGGIRSGTDKLIF. CDR3 nucleotides: TGTGCCTGTGACTCCCTTGTCGGTCCGCCCGGAGTAGAGGGGGGGATACGCAGCGGGACCGATAAACTCATCTTT.

This clone was observed once. The chain carries TRDV1 and TRDJ4; 11 nucleotides agree with TRDD3. This CDR3 region has 17 residues. V lost 0 bases to trimming and J lost 2 bases; unmatched junction nucleotides: 8. Germline-derived CDR1 and CDR2 are TSWWSYY and QGS. The CDR3: CALGELPLGDTRRPLIF. The CDR3 nucleotides are TGTGCTCTTGGGGAACTCCCCTTGGGGGATACGCGTAGACCCCTGATCTTT.

The chain combines TRDV2 with TRDJ1, with TRDD2 as a possible D gene (6 bases). There are 17 residues in the CDR3. V lost 1 base and J 0 bases, leaving 17 bases between the germline ends. Germline CDR1 GEAIGNYY, CDR2 EKD. This CDR3 reads CACDTPTGPGYTDKLIF. CDR3 DNA: TGTGCCTGTGACACTCCTACAGGCCCGGGGTACACCGATAAACTCATCTTT.

This clone was observed a handful of times. A single base is all that separates this from a far larger clone, so a read error is likely. The chain employs TRDV1 and TRDJ1; D is possibly TRDD3 (8 bases). The CDR3 contains 24 residues. Looked up from germline, CDR1 is TSWWSYY and CDR2 is QGS. The CDR3 reads CALGELMLVPTGGIVGSDTDKPIF. CDR3 nucleotide sequence: TGTGCTCTTGGGGAACTAATGTTAGTTCCTACGGGGGGGATAGTGGGTTCGGACACCGATAAACCCATCTTT.

This clone is large by share. Other DNA variants within this sample encode the same CDR3. The chain carries TRDV2 and TRDJ3; D is ambiguous. The CDR3 runs 17 residues. Between the trimmed V and J ends, which lost 3 bases and 3 bases, there was a span of 14 bases. Germline lookup yields CDR1 GEAIGNYY and CDR2 EKD. CDR3 coding DNA: TGTGCCTGTGACGTACTCGTCGGATTCTGGGACACCCGACAGATGTTTTTC. Amino acid sequence: CACDVLVGFWDTRQMFF.

V is TRDV1 and J is TRDJ1; 8 bases map to TRDD3. Germline CDR1 is TSWWSYY and CDR2 is QGS. The trim removed 4 bases at V and 1 base at J, leaving 47 bases unmatched. The CDR3 runs 29 residues. The CDR3 sequence: CALGGHPSPLLGGQNQGWCLAQLTDKLIF. As DNA, the CDR3 is TGTGCTCTTGGGGGCCACCCTTCCCCCTTACTGGGGGGTCAAAATCAAGGGTGGTGCCTAGCCCAGCTCACCGATAAACTCATCTTT.

Turning to this clone: A far larger clone is just one base off, so this is likely a read error. As DNA, the CDR3 is TGTGCCTGTGACGAGATGGGGGGGATACATCCCGATAAACTCATCTTT. Encoded protein: CACDEMGGIHPDKLIF. The chain recombines TRDV2 with TRDJ1; 9 bases align to TRDD3. The CDR3 consists of 16 residues. Per germline, CDR1 GEAIGNYY and CDR2 EKD. V was pared by 3 bases and J by 3 bases, with 10 bases of the junction left unmatched.

Judged by abundance, this clone is large (0.1 to 1%). The chain carries TRDV2 and TRDJ1, with 13 nucleotides matching TRDD3. Trimming cost V 0 bases and J 2 bases; bases outside gene matches: 11. This CDR3 has 19 residues. Germline-derived CDR1 and CDR2 are GEAIGNYY and EKD. CDR3 loop: CACDTLILGDTQETDKLIF. CDR3 nucleotide sequence: TGTGCCTGTGACACCTTAATACTGGGGGATACGCAAGAAACCGATAAACTCATCTTT.

This clone rates as medium-sized (0.01 to 0.1%). This chain uses TRDV2 with TRDJ1; D is uncertain. Trimming pared 3 bases from V and 4 bases from J, leaving 17 bases between. Looked up from germline, CDR1 is GEAIGNYY and CDR2 is EKD. This CDR3 has 15 residues. Written as DNA, the CDR3 is TGTGCCTGTGACCCCCTGGCGCCTAGGGGCGATAAACTCATCTTT. Its translation is CACDPLAPRGDKLIF.

V is TRDV2 and J is TRDJ1; 12 nucleotides align to TRDD3. Germline values: CDR1 GEAIGNYY, CDR2 EKD. V lost 3 bases and J lost 0; bases outside the gene matches: 7. CDR3 size: 17 residues. Here the CDR3 reads CACDSLLGDTYTDKLIF. CDR3 in DNA: TGTGCCTGTGACTCATTACTGGGGGATACCTACACCGATAAACTCATCTTT.

With respect to this clone: A clone one base away is much larger, so this may be a read error. This sample also contains other DNA sequences that code for the same CDR3. The rearrangement links TRDV2 to TRDJ1, with TRDD3 matching over 8 bases. V lost 4 bases, J lost 0 bases, and 24 bases stayed unmatched. Germline CDR1 reads GEAIGNYY; CDR2 reads EKD. The CDR3 consists of 21 residues. CDR3: CACDTSFTSAGGTLYTDKLIF. The CDR3 nucleotides are TGTGCCTGTGATACGTCATTTACCTCCGCTGGGGGAACCCTGTACACCGATAAACTCATCTTT.

This clone rates as medium-sized. The chain couples TRDV2 to TRDJ1; the D is unclear. Germline V gene lookup returns CDR1 GEAIGNYY and CDR2 EKD. Trimming removed 1 base from V and 0 bases from J, with 26 bases in between. The CDR3 has 20 amino acids. The CDR3 nucleotides are TGTGCCTGTGACACGGTTCTTAGACCAACCCCCCATCGTTACACCGATAAACTCATCTTT. This translates into CACDTVLRPTPHRYTDKLIF.